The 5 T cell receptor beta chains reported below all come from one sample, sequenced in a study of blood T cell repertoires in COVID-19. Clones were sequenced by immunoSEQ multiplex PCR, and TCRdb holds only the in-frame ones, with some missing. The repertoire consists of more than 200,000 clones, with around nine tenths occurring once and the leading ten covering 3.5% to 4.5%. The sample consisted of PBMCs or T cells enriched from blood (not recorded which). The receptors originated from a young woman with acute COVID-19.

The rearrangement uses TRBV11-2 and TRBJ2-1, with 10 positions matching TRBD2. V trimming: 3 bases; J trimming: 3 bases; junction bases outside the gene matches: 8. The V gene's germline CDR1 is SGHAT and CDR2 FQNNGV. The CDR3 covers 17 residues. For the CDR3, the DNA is TGTGCCAGCAGCTTGGCTAGCGGGGGCTACTACTACAATGAGCAGTTCTTC. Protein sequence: CASSLASGGYYYNEQFF.

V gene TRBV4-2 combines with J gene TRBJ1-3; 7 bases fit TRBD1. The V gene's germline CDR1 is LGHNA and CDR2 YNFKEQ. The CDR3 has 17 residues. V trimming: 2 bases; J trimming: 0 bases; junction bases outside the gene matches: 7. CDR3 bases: TGTGCCAGCAGCCAACATGGACAGGAGCCCTCTGGAAACACCATATATTTT. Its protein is CASSQHGQEPSGNTIYF.

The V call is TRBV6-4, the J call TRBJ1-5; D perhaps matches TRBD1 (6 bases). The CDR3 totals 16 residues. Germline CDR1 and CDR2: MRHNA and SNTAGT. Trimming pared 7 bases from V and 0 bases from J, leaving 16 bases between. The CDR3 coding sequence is TGTGCCAGCACTTCCGGGGGGCGCGGTAGCAATCAGCCCCAGCATTTT. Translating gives CASTSGGRGSNQPQHF.

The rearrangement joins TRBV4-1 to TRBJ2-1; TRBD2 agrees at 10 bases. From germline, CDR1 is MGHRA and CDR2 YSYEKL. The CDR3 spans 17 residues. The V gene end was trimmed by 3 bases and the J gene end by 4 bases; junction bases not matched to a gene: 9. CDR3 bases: TGCGCCAGCAGCCAGCTAGCGGGGGAGAGTTTTTACAATGAGCAGTTCTTC. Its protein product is CASSQLAGESFYNEQFF.

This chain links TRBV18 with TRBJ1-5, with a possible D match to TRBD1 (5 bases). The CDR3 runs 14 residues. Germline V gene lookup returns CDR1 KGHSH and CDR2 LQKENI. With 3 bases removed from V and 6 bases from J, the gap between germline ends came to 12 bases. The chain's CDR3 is CASSPITGVQPQHF. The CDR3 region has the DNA TGTGCCAGCTCACCGATAACGGGGGTTCAGCCCCAGCATTTT.